This T cell receptor (beta chain) was sequenced during a study of early T cells in non-severe SARS-CoV-2 infection. The sample holds many counts of this clonotype. Germline-derived CDR1 and CDR2 are MDHEN and SYDVKM. The V and J ends lost 1 base and 8 bases respectively, with 14 bases between them. CDR3 length: 14 amino acids. MiXCR, applied by TCRdb to the 5' RACE reads, yields one record per CDR3 protein. This table holds fewer than 50,000 distinct CDR3 sequences, 5.5% to 7.5% found once. The J gene is TRBJ1-2, the V gene TRBV28, with D possibly being TRBD1 (5 bases). The sequencing input was whole blood. The source is an adult who was a healthcare worker with PCR-confirmed SARS-CoV-2 infection or an uninfected control (not recorded which). The CDR3 is CASSLLDGAVGYTF. The CDR3 DNA sequence: TGTGCCAGCAGTTTATTGGATGGGGCAGTAGGCTACACCTTC.